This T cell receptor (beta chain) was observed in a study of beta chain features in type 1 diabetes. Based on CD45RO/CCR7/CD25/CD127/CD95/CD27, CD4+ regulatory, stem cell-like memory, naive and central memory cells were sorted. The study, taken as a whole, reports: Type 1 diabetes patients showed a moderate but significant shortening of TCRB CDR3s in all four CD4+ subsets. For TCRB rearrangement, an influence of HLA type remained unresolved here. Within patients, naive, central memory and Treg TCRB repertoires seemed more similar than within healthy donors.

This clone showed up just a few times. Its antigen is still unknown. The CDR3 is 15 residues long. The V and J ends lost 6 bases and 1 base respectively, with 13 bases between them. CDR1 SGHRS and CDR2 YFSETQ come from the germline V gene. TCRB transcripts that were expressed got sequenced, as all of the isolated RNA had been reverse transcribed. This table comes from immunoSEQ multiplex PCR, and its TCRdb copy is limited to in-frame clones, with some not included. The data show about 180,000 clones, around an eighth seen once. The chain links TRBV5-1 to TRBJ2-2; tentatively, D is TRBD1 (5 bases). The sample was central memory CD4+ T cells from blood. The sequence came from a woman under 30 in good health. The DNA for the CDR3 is TGCGCCAGCAAGTTTGAAACAGGGAACACCGGGGAGCTGTTTTTT. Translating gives CASKFETGNTGELFF.